Presented here are 26 T cell receptor beta chains from one specimen sequenced in a study of Graves' ophthalmopathy and Graves' hyperthyroidism (dated by TCRdb to 2017 to 2018). Sequenced on an Illumina HiSeq 2000. For repertoire sequencing, the TCR beta CDR3 regions were amplified from RNA transcripts. The first round was an RT-PCR using HTBI primers with the Qiagen OneStep RT-PCR kit, and this first round was followed by a second-round multiplex PCR, then size selection and purification. TCRdb reanalyzed the raw reads on its own, using fastp at Q25 for trimming and MiXCR for clone calling, and kept in-frame beta chains. One record per CDR3 amino acid sequence lists the most common genes and DNA. Within this sample are around 660,000 distinct CDR3 sequences, with roughly 39% of them counted one time only. The top ten constitute over 2.5% of the sample. What was sequenced was peripheral blood. The receptors here all came from an adult man with Graves' ophthalmopathy.

This clonotype was seen at least ten times. The chain recombines TRBV12-3 or TRBV12-4 with TRBJ2-7, with TRBD2 matching over 7 bases. The CDR3 is 15 amino acids. The V and J ends lost 6 bases and 3 bases, in that order; junction bases with no gene match: 11. Here the CDR3 reads CASSRLAGANYEQYF. CDR3 in DNA: TGTGCCAGCAGCCGTCTCGCGGGAGCGAACTACGAGCAGTACTTC.

In its sample, this clonotype was seen many times. The gene calls are TRBV7-9 and TRBJ2-7; D gene unclear. This CDR3 spans 12 amino acids. V lost 2 bases and J lost 2, with 4 bases in between. The germline V gene has CDR1 SEHNR and CDR2 FQNEAQ (reference sequence). For the CDR3, the DNA is TGTGCCAGCAGCTTAACGCCCTACGAGCAGTACTTC. Its translation: CASSLTPYEQYF.

This clonotype was seen a few times. This chain links TRBV6-2 or TRBV6-3 with TRBJ2-2; D is unclear. CDR3 length equals 13 residues. The ends were cut back, 2 bases at V and 7 bases at J, with 8 bases in the middle. CDR1 is MNHEY and CDR2 is SVGEGT in the germline V gene. CDR3 sequence reads: CASSYVRIGELFF. As DNA, the CDR3 is TGTGCCAGCAGTTACGTACGGATCGGGGAGCTGTTTTTT.

There are many counts of this clonotype. The chain has TRBV6-5 and TRBJ2-7, with TRBD1 matching over 7 bases. Germline-derived CDR1 and CDR2 are MNHEY and SVGAGI. This CDR3 spans 15 amino acids. After removal of 7 bases from V and 1 base from J, the junction contained 10 bases not matched to a gene. The CDR3 sequence is CASTAGTEGSYEQYF. DNA for the CDR3: TGTGCCAGCACCGCCGGGACAGAAGGGTCCTACGAGCAGTACTTC.

The rearrangement links TRBV2 to TRBJ2-7, with 7 bases identical to TRBD1. Germline V gives CDR1 SNHLY, CDR2 FYNNEI. The CDR3 spans 13 residues. Unmatched junction bases numbered 5, after V lost 6 bases and J lost 3 bases. The CDR3 loop reads CASRYNRGYEQYF. CDR3 sequence (DNA): TGTGCCAGCAGATACAACAGGGGCTACGAGCAGTACTTC.

This clonotype was recorded at least ten times. The chain is built from TRBV12-3 or TRBV12-4 and TRBJ1-3; 8 nucleotides match TRBD1. This CDR3 spans 14 amino acids. J was trimmed by 2 bases and V by 8 bases; bases with no gene match: 5. The DNA of the CDR3 is TGTGCCAGCCGACAGGGGACCGCTGGAAACACCATATATTTT. Protein sequence: CASRQGTAGNTIYF.

This clonotype was observed many times. The rearrangement links TRBV6-5 to TRBJ1-5; D not certain. CDR3 length: 15 residues. V was clipped by 0 bases and J by 9 bases, with 15 bases between them. Germline V CDR1 and CDR2: MNHEY, SVGAGI. The CDR3 DNA is TGTGCCAGCAGTTACTCGGCGGCAGAGCTTGGGCCCCAGCATTTT. This codes for CASSYSAAELGPQHF.

This clonotype has at least ten counts. This chain uses TRBV6-5 with TRBJ2-7; the match to TRBD2 covers 9 bases. The V segment lost 2 bases and the J segment 5 bases; nucleotides outside the gene matches: 4. The CDR3 has 14 residues. Germline CDR1 is MNHEY and CDR2 is SVGAGI. CDR3 in DNA: TGTGCCAGCAGTTACCAGCGGGGGGACCACGAGCAGTACTTC. Amino acids: CASSYQRGDHEQYF.

The chain combines TRBV20-1 with TRBJ1-5; 8 nucleotides match TRBD1. Germline trimming cut 5 bases from V and 6 bases from J; bases unmatched to any gene: 6. In germline, CDR1 is DFQATT, CDR2 SNEGSKA (reference sequence). The CDR3 is 13 residues long. The CDR3 loop is CSAHRGVTQPQHF. The CDR3 nucleotides read TGCAGTGCTCACAGGGGGGTCACTCAGCCCCAGCATTTT.

The V and J genes are TRBV9 and TRBJ2-7, with a tentative D call TRBD1 (5 bases). This CDR3 is 13 amino acids long. The V end was cut by 3 bases, the J end by 3 bases, with 10 bases between. Germline CDR1 SGDLS, CDR2 YYNGEE. CDR3 residues: CASSARVIYEQYF. The CDR3 coding sequence is TGTGCCAGCAGCGCCAGGGTGATCTACGAGCAGTACTTC.

For this clonotype: A junction boundary mismatches the germline segment, possibly from a read error. The rearrangement joins TRBV10-3 to TRBJ2-5; D is perhaps TRBD1 or TRBD2 (7 bases each). Germline CDR1 and CDR2: ENHRY and SYGVKD. CDR3 length equals 12 residues. The CDR3 coding sequence is TGTGCCAGCTCGAGGGGGCGGGAGACCGAGTACTTC. Amino acids: CASSRGRETEYF.

Comments on this clonotype: An end of the junction differs from the germline gene, which may be a read error. The chain combines TRBV10-3 with TRBJ1-4, with TRBD1 matching 8 bases. The CDR3 consists of 14 residues. CDR1 is ENHRY, CDR2 SYGVKD, per germline. CDR3 region: CASSEGQAGEELFF. The CDR3 nucleotides read TGTGCCAGCAGCGAGGGACAGGCGGGTGAAGAACTGTTTTTT.

This clonotype has ten or more counts. This chain connects TRBV11-3 to TRBJ2-5; TRBD2 might be the D (6 bases). The CDR3 is made up of 17 amino acids. V was shortened by 2 bases and J by 4 bases, with 20 bases between the two germline ends. Germline V lookup: CDR1 SGHNT, CDR2 YENEEA. The CDR3: CASSLSSGDFWTETQYF. CDR3 bases: TGTGCCAGCAGCTTATCCTCGGGGGACTTCTGGACAGAGACCCAGTACTTC.

This clonotype occurred once. This rearrangement joins TRBV20-1 to TRBJ1-3; maybe TRBD1 (6 bases). The V end was cut by 6 bases, the J end by 0 bases, with 12 bases between. This CDR3 has 14 residues. Germline CDR1 and CDR2: DFQATT and SNEGSKA (reference sequence). CDR3 protein: CSARGPGSGNTIYF. Here the CDR3 DNA reads TGCAGTGCCAGGGGACCTGGCTCTGGAAACACCATATATTTT.

As concerns this clonotype: Its ends do not fully match the called genes, so a read error is possible. The V gene is TRBV5-1, the J gene TRBJ2-7, with D possibly being TRBD1 or TRBD2 (6 bases each). CDR1 is SGHRS, CDR2 YFSETQ, per germline. The CDR3 is made up of 14 amino acids. The CDR3 loop is CTSSEGVGGNEQYF. The CDR3 nucleotides are TGCACCAGCAGTGAAGGGGTCGGGGGCAACGAGCAGTACTTC.

This chain connects TRBV12-3 or TRBV12-4 to TRBJ1-2; TRBD1 agrees at 10 bases. This CDR3 has 17 amino acids. The junction had 12 bases not matched to a gene; V was cut back by 5 bases and J by 3 bases. DNA for the CDR3: TGTGCCAGCAGTGCCCCACTGACAGGGGGCGGTGACTATGGCTACACCTTC. This encodes CASSAPLTGGGDYGYTF.

This clonotype was found many times. The chain employs TRBV14 and TRBJ1-6; D perhaps matches TRBD1 (5 bases). Germline CDR1 and CDR2: SGHDN and FVKESK. This CDR3 region has 16 residues. V lost 4 bases and J 8 bases, leaving 18 bases between the germline ends. The CDR3 loop reads CASSPSGTRRYSPLHF. DNA of the CDR3: TGTGCCAGCAGCCCGTCCGGGACGCGGAGGTATTCACCCCTCCACTTT.

This clonotype has a count of ten or more. The genes are TRBV4-1 and TRBJ2-7; D is undetermined. The V gene's germline CDR1 is MGHRA and CDR2 YSYEKL. The CDR3 is made up of 12 amino acids. V gave up 4 bases and J gave up 7 bases, with 11 bases separating them. The CDR3 sequence: CASSRSLGEQYF. DNA of the CDR3: TGCGCCAGCAGCCGAAGTCTGGGAGAGCAGTACTTC.

This clonotype was found a few times. The chain couples TRBV6-5 to TRBJ1-2; D is perhaps TRBD1 (5 bases). The CDR3 has 14 residues. Trimming took 0 bases from V and 4 from J, leaving 9 bases between them. Germline CDR1 and CDR2: MNHEY and SVGAGI. CDR3 coding DNA: TGTGCCAGCAGTTACTCTCGTCAGGGCTATGGCTACACCTTC. This codes for CASSYSRQGYGYTF.

There are many counts of this clonotype. The chain links TRBV15 to TRBJ2-6; TRBD2 aligns across 14 bases. Per germline, CDR1 LNHNV and CDR2 YYDKDF (reference sequence). J lost 0 bases, V lost 5 bases, and 9 bases had no gene match. The CDR3 covers 20 residues. As DNA, the CDR3 is TGTGCCACCAGCCCTCGGACTAGCGGGAGGCCCATCTCTGGGGCCAACGTCCTGACTTTC. This sequence encodes CATSPRTSGRPISGANVLTF.

This chain joins TRBV7-6 and TRBJ2-2, with 8 nucleotides matching TRBD2. After removal of 6 bases from V and 3 bases from J, the junction contained 6 bases not matched to a gene. CDR3 length equals 15 residues. The germline gives CDR1 SGHVS, CDR2 FNYEAQ. The CDR3 spells CASRSGRPDTGELFF. DNA for the CDR3: TGTGCCAGCAGGAGCGGGAGACCGGACACCGGGGAGCTGTTTTTT.

This clonotype has a handful of counts. The CDR3 DNA reads as TGCAGCGTCCCACTAGCGGGAGGCTCCGGGGAGCTGTTTTTT. Encoded protein: CSVPLAGGSGELFF. The V gene is TRBV29-1, the J gene TRBJ2-2; 12 positions match TRBD2. V was pared by 6 bases and J by 6 bases, with 5 bases of the junction left unmatched. The CDR3 is 14 residues long. CDR1 is SQVTM, CDR2 ANQGSEA, per germline.

The V and J genes are TRBV19 and TRBJ2-7, with D perhaps being TRBD1 or TRBD2 (6 bases each). V was shortened by 4 bases and J by 7 bases, with 20 bases between the two germline ends. Germline values: CDR1 LNHDA, CDR2 SQIVND (reference sequence). This CDR3 contains 15 residues. CDR3 sequence (DNA): TGTGCCAGTAGTACCTCGGGACTGGGGGGCGGGGAGCAGTACTTC. This translates into CASSTSGLGGGEQYF.

The chain carries TRBV7-8 and TRBJ2-2, with 8 bases fitting TRBD1. CDR3 length equals 13 residues. Germline CDR1 SGHVS, CDR2 FQNEAQ. Trimming removed 11 bases from V and 5 bases from J; junction bases left unmatched: 7. Here the CDR3 reads CAWKQGVTGELFF. The CDR3 DNA is TGTGCCTGGAAACAGGGGGTGACCGGGGAGCTGTTTTTT. The variable domain in full, with the rest retrieved from reference TRBV7-8 and TRBJ2-2, is GAGVSQSPRYKVAKRGQDVALRCDPISGHVSLFWYQQALGQGPEFLTYFQNEAQLDKSGLPSDRFFAERPEGSVSTLKIQRTQQEDSAVYLCAWKQGVTGELFFGEGSRLTVL.

The J gene is TRBJ1-4, the V gene TRBV29-1; D unclear. This CDR3 is 14 amino acids long. The germline V and J ends were trimmed by 5 bases and 8 bases, with 18 bases remaining between them. Germline CDR1 is SQVTM and CDR2 is ANQGSEA. CDR3: CSVSASGRGEKLFF. In DNA form, the CDR3 reads TGCAGCGTTTCCGCTAGCGGGAGAGGCGAAAAACTGTTTTTT.

This clonotype was counted at least ten times. The chain is built from TRBV20-1 and TRBJ2-7; 11 nucleotides match TRBD2. Trimming at V came to 0 bases and at J to 2 bases, leaving 3 bases not matched to a gene. CDR3 length: 15 amino acids. Germline V gene sequence: CDR1 DFQATT, CDR2 SNEGSKA (reference sequence). The chain's CDR3 is CSARDTSGSTYEQYF. DNA of the CDR3: TGCAGTGCTAGAGATACTAGCGGGAGTACCTACGAGCAGTACTTC.